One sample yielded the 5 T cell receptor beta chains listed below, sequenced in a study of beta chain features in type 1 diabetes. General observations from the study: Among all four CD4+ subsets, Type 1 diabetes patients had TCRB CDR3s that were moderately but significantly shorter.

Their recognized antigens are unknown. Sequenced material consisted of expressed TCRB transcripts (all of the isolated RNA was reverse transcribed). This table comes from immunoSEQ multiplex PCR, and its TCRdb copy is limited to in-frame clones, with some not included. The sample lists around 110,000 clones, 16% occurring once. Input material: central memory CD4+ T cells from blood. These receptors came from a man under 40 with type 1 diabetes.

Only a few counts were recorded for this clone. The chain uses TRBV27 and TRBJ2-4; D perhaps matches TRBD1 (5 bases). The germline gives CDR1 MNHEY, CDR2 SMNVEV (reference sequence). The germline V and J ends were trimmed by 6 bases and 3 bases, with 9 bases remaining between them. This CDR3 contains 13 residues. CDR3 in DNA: TGTGCCAGCAGGGGGCATGTCAAAAACATTCAGTACTTC. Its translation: CASRGHVKNIQYF.

CDR3 sequence reads: CASSLARTNYGYTF. CDR3 nucleotides: TGTGCCAGCAGCTTGGCCAGGACTAACTATGGCTACACCTTC. The gene calls are TRBV5-5 and TRBJ1-2; no clear D. The CDR3 has 14 amino acids. Germline V gives CDR1 SGHKS, CDR2 YYEKEE (reference sequence). V dropped 0 bases and J dropped 0 bases, with 6 bases sitting between them.

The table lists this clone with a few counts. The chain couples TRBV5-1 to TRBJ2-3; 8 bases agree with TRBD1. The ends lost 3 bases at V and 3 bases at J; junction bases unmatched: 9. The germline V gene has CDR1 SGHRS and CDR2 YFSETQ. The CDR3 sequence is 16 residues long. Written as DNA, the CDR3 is TGCGCCAGCAGCTGGGGACAGGTTCGGGTAACAGATACGCAGTATTTT. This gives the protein CASSWGQVRVTDTQYF.

Written as DNA, the CDR3 is TGTGCCACCAGCACCGGGACAGCCAGGAACACCGGGGAGCTGTTTTTT. It encodes CATSTGTARNTGELFF. The chain links TRBV15 to TRBJ2-2, with 7 bases aligning to TRBD1. Germline-derived CDR1 and CDR2 are LNHNV and YYDKDF (reference sequence). CDR3 length equals 16 residues. V was pared by 4 bases and J by 1 base, with 6 bases of the junction left unmatched. The full variable domain, in which reference TRBV15 and TRBJ2-2 provide the parts outside the CDR3, is DAMVIQNPRYQVTQFGKPVTLSCSQTLNHNVMYWYQQKSSQAPKLLFHYYDKDFNNEADTPDNFQSRRPNTSFCFLDIRSPGLGDTAMYLCATSTGTARNTGELFFGEGSRLTVL.

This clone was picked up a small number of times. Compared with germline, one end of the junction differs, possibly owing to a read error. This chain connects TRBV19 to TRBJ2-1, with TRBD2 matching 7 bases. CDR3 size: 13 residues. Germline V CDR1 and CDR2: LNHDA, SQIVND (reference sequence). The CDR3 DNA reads TGTGCCAGTAGGATAGCGGGCATCAATGAGCAGTTCTTC. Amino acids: CASRIAGINEQFF.